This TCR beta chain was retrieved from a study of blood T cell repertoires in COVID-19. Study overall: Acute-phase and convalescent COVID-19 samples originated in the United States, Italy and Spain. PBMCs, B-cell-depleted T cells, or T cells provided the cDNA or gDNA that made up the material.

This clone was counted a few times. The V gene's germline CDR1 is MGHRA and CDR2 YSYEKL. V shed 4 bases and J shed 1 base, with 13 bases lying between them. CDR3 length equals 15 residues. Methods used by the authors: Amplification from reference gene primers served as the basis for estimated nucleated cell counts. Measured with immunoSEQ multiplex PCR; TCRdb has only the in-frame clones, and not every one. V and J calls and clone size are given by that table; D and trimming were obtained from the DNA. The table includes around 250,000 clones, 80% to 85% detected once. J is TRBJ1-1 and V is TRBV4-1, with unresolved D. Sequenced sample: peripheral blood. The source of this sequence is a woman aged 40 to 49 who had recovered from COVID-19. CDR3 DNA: TGCGCCAGCAGCCCAGGTCTGGGCCGGAACACTGAAGCTTTCTTT. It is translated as CASSPGLGRNTEAFF.